These 3 T cell receptor beta chains came from one sample sequenced in a study of monozygotic twins with inflammatory bowel disease. After re-calling the 5' RACE reads, TCRdb lists one entry per CDR3 protein, DNA absent. The sample totals under 150,000 distinct CDR3 sequences. The specimen sequenced was blood. The receptors were gathered from a human donor with ulcerative colitis or Crohn's disease, or a healthy co-twin of an affected twin (not recorded which).

The rearrangement joins TRBV7-8 to TRBJ2-7; lacking DNA, the TRBD1 call made by TCRdb goes unchecked. The CDR3 covers 14 residues. The germline V gene has CDR1 SGHVS and CDR2 FQNEAQ. This CDR3 is CASSVRDRAYEQYF. Full variable domain (remainder filled in from reference TRBV7-8 and TRBJ2-7): GAGVSQSPRYKVAKRGQDVALRCDPISGHVSLFWYQQALGQGPEFLTYFQNEAQLDKSGLPSDRFFAERPEGSVSTLKIQRTQQEDSAVYLCASSVRDRAYEQYFGPGTRLTVT.

The chain carries TRBV7-2 and TRBJ1-1. Germline CDR1 SGHTA, CDR2 FQGNSA. The CDR3 runs 15 residues. The chain's CDR3 is CASSLGPFMNTEAFF.

The chain is built from TRBV20-1 and TRBJ1-5. Per germline, CDR1 DFQATT and CDR2 SNEGSKA (reference sequence). The CDR3 runs to 15 residues. The chain's CDR3 is CSAGGLGGRNQPQHF.